This passage covers 15 T cell receptor beta chains from one sample sequenced in a study of T-cell reconstitution after alpha-beta-depleted transplantation in children. Unique molecular identifiers were incorporated during preparation of the TCRbeta library. One entry per CDR3 protein results from TCRdb running MiXCR on the PCR reads. Of hundreds of thousands of distinct CDR3 sequences in the sample, approximately 15% were seen once. Sequencing used PBMCs, mostly from graft donor cells, obtained 360 days after TCRalphabeta/CD19-depleted stem cell transplant. These receptors originate from a male patient aged 2 to 10 who had a stem cell transplant for acute lymphoblastic leukemia, so the T cells may come from the graft donor.

This chain uses TRBV12-3 or TRBV12-4 with TRBJ2-3; 10 positions agree with TRBD2. With V trimmed by 6 bases and J by 10 bases, 10 bases remained unmatched. The CDR3 extends over 14 amino acids. In DNA, the CDR3 is TGTGCCAGCAGCGAAACCGGGACTAGCGCTGCGCAGTATTTT. Translating it yields CASSETGTSAAQYF.

The V and J genes are TRBV19 and TRBJ2-7; a possible D gene is TRBD1 (6 bases). Trimming removed 5 bases from V and 0 bases from J, with 11 bases in between. In germline, CDR1 is LNHDA, CDR2 SQIVND (reference sequence). The length of the CDR3 is 14 residues. This CDR3 is CASSPGTRSYEQYF. CDR3 bases: TGTGCCAGTAGTCCCGGGACACGCTCCTACGAGCAGTACTTC.

This clonotype has a handful of counts. The chain combines TRBV15 with TRBJ2-2; 7 nucleotides agree with TRBD1. With V trimmed by 2 bases and J by 6 bases, 9 bases remained unmatched. This CDR3 is built from 16 residues. From germline, CDR1 is LNHNV and CDR2 YYDKDF (reference sequence). This CDR3 reads CATSRNRGRRPGELFF. DNA of the CDR3: TGTGCCACCAGCAGAAACAGGGGCCGGAGGCCCGGGGAGCTGTTTTTT.

The chain carries TRBV12-3 or TRBV12-4 and TRBJ2-7; 12 bases agree with TRBD2. The CDR3 contains 15 residues. V shed 6 bases, J shed 6 bases, and the junction held 9 bases outside the gene matches. The chain's CDR3 is CASSPSGGAVSEQYF. Written as DNA, the CDR3 is TGTGCCAGCAGCCCTAGCGGGGGGGCCGTTAGCGAGCAGTACTTC.

This clonotype was seen a handful of times. J is TRBJ1-2 and V is TRBV29-1; D is unclear. The length of the CDR3 is 10 residues. With 2 bases removed from V and 13 bases from J, the gap between germline ends came to 11 bases. Germline V lookup: CDR1 SQVTM, CDR2 ANQGSEA. The CDR3 region is CSVEPGAVTF. The DNA of the CDR3 is TGCAGCGTTGAACCCGGAGCCGTCACCTTC.

The chain recombines TRBV4-3 with TRBJ2-5; 13 bases match TRBD2. CDR3 length: 16 residues. V lost 3 bases to trimming and J lost 5 bases; unmatched junction nucleotides: 6. Germline V gene data show CDR1 as LGHNA and CDR2 as YSLEER. DNA of the CDR3: TGCGCCAGCAGCCAGGGGGGACTAGCGGGGTTGGAGACCCAGTACTTC. It yields the protein CASSQGGLAGLETQYF.

The rearrangement links TRBV7-7 to TRBJ2-7; a possible D gene is TRBD1 (6 bases). Looked up from germline, CDR1 is SSHAT and CDR2 is FNYEAQ (reference sequence). The CDR3 is 13 residues long. Trimming pared 4 bases from V and 3 bases from J, leaving 10 bases between. CDR3 protein: CASSSLDSYEQYF. For the CDR3, the DNA is TGTGCCAGCAGCTCCTTGGACAGCTACGAGCAGTACTTC.

CDR3 nucleotides: TGTGCCAGTAGTATAGATCGTCCCCGCGTGAGGAATCAGCCCCAGCATTTT. This translates into CASSIDRPRVRNQPQHF. J is TRBJ1-5 and V is TRBV19, with D hard to call. The CDR3 is 17 residues long. With 0 bases removed from V and 4 bases from J, the gap between germline ends came to 16 bases. The germline V gene has CDR1 LNHDA and CDR2 SQIVND (reference sequence).

This clonotype was detected ten times or more. This chain links TRBV5-1 with TRBJ2-7; 7 bases map to TRBD1. Germline lookup yields CDR1 SGHRS and CDR2 YFSETQ. The V segment lost 3 bases and the J segment 6 bases; nucleotides outside the gene matches: 9. This CDR3 region has 14 residues. The CDR3 is CASSSNTGDGEQYF. The DNA of the CDR3 is TGCGCCAGCAGCTCGAACACAGGGGACGGCGAGCAGTACTTC.

This clonotype turned up a few times. The rearrangement joins TRBV5-5 to TRBJ2-3; D ambiguous. The CDR3 is 14 amino acids. Germline V gene sequence: CDR1 SGHKS, CDR2 YYEKEE (reference sequence). V was pared by 2 bases and J by 1 base, with 8 bases between. CDR3 sequence: CASSFPPGTDTQYF. CDR3 in DNA: TGTGCCAGCAGCTTCCCTCCTGGCACAGATACGCAGTATTTT. The full variable domain, rest sourced from reference TRBV5-5 and TRBJ2-3, is DAGVTQSPTHLIKTRGQQVTLRCSPISGHKSVSWYQQVLGQGPQFIFQYYEKEERGRGNFPDRFSARQFPNYSSELNVNALLLGDSALYLCASSFPPGTDTQYFGPGTRLTVL.

This clonotype turned up a few times. The J gene is TRBJ1-5, the V gene TRBV30; D might be TRBD1 (5 bases). Germline values: CDR1 GTSNPN, CDR2 SVGIG (reference sequence). CDR3 length equals 13 residues. Trimming took 0 bases from V and 8 from J, leaving 11 bases between them. The CDR3 DNA reads as TGTGCCTGGAGTGTACGGGGGGAGGAGCCCCAGCATTTT. It yields the protein CAWSVRGEEPQHF.

V gene TRBV5-1 combines with J gene TRBJ1-1, with D uncertain. The CDR3 runs to 18 residues. The V gene lost 4 bases and the J gene lost 0 bases, with 22 bases spanning the gap. Germline V gene sequence: CDR1 SGHRS, CDR2 YFSETQ. The CDR3 reads CASSEDSSLRSVNTEAFF. In DNA form, the CDR3 reads TGCGCCAGCAGCGAGGACTCTTCCCTCCGGTCCGTGAACACTGAAGCTTTCTTT.

The CDR3 loop is CASSLLGPRGNTEQFF. The CDR3 nucleotides read TGTGCCAGCAGCTTATTAGGCCCGCGGGGCAACACTGAGCAGTTCTTC. The V gene is TRBV5-5, the J gene TRBJ2-1; D perhaps matches TRBD2 (6 bases). V shed 2 bases and J shed 9 bases, with 21 bases lying between them. CDR1 and CDR2 from the germline V gene are SGHKS and YYEKEE (reference sequence). CDR3 length equals 16 residues.

This chain uses TRBV12-3 or TRBV12-4 with TRBJ2-7; TRBD2 agrees at 12 bases. The CDR3 loop spans 15 amino acids. Trimming cost V 4 bases and J 3 bases; bases outside gene matches: 4. CDR3 in amino acids: CASSSGLAGIYEQYF. The DNA of the CDR3 is TGTGCCAGCAGTTCGGGACTAGCGGGTATCTACGAGCAGTACTTC.

The chain combines TRBV29-1 with TRBJ1-5, with D possibly matching TRBD1 (6 bases). The ends were cut back, 4 bases at V and 6 bases at J, with 10 bases in the middle. Per germline, CDR1 SQVTM and CDR2 ANQGSEA. The CDR3 runs 12 residues. In DNA form, the CDR3 reads TGCAGCGTTGGGGGGCGCGGTCAGCCCCAGCATTTT. It specifies CSVGGRGQPQHF.